This T cell receptor gamma chain was sequenced during a study of gamma-delta chains in newborns, infants, children. Looking at the study overall: Microbial exposure reportedly drives polyclonal innate γδ T cell expansion after birth.

The CDR3 covers 13 residues. The V gene's germline CDR1 is VTNTFY and CDR2 YDVSTARD (reference sequence). V lost 0 bases to trimming and J lost 4 bases; unmatched junction nucleotides: 3. TCRdb redid the clone calls on the reads with CATT. The sample lists around 2,500 gamma-chain clones, more than 35% seen once, with approximately 4.5% in the top ten. The sample holds a few counts of this clone. The identical CDR3 is also encoded by other nucleotide sequences in the sample. The V and J genes are TRGV3 and TRGJ1 or TRGJ2. The J gene was missing in TCRdb and was found by matching the end of the DNA to germline. The clonotype was recovered from a child who was a newborn, infant or young child, either healthy, febrile or measles-vaccinated (not recorded which). The specimen was blood. The CDR3 bases are TGTGCCACCTGGGACAGGCGCTATTATAAGAAACTCTTT. This codes for CATWDRRYYKKLF.